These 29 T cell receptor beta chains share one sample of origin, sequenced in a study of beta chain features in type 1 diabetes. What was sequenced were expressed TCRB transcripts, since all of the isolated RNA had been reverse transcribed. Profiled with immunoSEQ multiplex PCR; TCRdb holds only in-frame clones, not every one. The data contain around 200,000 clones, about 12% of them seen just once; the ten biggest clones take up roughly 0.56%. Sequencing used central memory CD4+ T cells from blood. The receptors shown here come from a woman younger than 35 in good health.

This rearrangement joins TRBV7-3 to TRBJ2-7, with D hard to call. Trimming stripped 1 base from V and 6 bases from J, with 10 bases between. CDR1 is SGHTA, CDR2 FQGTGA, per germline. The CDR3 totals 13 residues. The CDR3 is CASSLSASGEQYF. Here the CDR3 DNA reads TGTGCCAGCAGCTTAAGTGCGTCGGGCGAGCAGTACTTC.

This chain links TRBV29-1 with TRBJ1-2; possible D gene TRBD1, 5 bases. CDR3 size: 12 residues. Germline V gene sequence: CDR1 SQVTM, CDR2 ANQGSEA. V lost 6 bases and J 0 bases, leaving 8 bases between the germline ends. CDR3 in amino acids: CSVAGSNYGYTF. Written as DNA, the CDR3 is TGCAGCGTCGCAGGGTCTAACTATGGCTACACCTTC.

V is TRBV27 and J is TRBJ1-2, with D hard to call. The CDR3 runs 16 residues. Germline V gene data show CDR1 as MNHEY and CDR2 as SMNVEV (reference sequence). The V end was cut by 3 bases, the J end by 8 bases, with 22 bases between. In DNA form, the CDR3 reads TGTGCCAGCAGTTTGAAGGCAGGAACCCCGTTGTTAGGCTACACCTTC. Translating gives CASSLKAGTPLLGYTF.

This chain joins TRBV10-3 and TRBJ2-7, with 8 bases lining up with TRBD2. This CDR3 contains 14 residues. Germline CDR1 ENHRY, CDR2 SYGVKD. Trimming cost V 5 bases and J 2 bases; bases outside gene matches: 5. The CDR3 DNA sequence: TGTGCCATCAGTCGACTAGCGAACCCCTACGAGCAGTACTTC. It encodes CAISRLANPYEQYF.

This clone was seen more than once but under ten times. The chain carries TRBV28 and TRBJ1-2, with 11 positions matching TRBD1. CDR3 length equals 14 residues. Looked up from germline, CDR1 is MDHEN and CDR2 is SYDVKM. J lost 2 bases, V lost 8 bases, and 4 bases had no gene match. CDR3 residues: CASWDRGINYGYTF. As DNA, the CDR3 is TGTGCCAGCTGGGACAGGGGGATCAACTATGGCTACACCTTC.

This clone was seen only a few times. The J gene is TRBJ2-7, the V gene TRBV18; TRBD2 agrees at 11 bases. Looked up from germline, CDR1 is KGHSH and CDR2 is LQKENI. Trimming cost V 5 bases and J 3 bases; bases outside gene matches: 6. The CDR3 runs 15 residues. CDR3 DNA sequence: TGTGCCAGCTCATCGGGACTAGCGGACCTCTACGAGCAGTACTTC. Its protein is CASSSGLADLYEQYF.

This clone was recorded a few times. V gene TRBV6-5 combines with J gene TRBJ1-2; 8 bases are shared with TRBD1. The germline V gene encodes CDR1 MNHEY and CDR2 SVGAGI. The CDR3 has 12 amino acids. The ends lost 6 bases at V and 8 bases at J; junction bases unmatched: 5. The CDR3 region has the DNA TGTGCCAGCAGCCAGGGGGCTCGAGGCTACACCTTC. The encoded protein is CASSQGARGYTF.

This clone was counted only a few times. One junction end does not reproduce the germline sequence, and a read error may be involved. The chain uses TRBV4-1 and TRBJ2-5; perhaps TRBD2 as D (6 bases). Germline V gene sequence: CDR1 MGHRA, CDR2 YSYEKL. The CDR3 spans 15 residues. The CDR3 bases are TGTGCCAGCAGCCAAGGGCCGGATGGGGGGGAGACCCAGTACTTC. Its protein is CASSQGPDGGETQYF.

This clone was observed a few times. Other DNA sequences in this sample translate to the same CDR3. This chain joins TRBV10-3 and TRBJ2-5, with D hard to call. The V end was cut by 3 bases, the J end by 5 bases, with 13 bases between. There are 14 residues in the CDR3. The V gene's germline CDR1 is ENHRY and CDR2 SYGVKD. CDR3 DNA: TGTGCCATCAGTGAATCCGCCCGGCGGGAGACCCAGTACTTC. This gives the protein CAISESARRETQYF.

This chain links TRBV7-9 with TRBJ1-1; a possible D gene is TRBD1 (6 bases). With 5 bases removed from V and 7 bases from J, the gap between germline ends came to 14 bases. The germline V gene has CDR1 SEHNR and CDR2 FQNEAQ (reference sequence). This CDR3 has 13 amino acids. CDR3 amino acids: CASSALDRYEAFF. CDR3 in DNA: TGTGCCAGCAGCGCATTAGACAGGTATGAAGCTTTCTTT.

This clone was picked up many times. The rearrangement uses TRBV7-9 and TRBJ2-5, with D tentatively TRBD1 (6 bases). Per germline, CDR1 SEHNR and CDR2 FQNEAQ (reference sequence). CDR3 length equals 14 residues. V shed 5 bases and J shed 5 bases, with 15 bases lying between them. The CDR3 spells CASSTRGGRETQYF. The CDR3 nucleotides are TGTGCCAGCAGCACCCGAGGGGGAAGGGAGACCCAGTACTTC.

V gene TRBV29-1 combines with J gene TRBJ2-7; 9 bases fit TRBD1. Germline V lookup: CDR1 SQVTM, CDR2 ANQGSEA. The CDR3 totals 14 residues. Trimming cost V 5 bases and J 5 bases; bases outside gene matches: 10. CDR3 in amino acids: CSVSVGQGFDEQYF. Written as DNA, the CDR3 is TGCAGCGTTTCTGTAGGACAGGGGTTCGACGAGCAGTACTTC.

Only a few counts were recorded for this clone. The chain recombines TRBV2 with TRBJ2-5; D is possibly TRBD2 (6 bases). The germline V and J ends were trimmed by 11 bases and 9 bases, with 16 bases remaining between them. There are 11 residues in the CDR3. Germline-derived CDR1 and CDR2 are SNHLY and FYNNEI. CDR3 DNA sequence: TGTGCCGGCCGACTTGGAGGGTCCCAGTACTTC. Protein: CAGRLGGSQYF.

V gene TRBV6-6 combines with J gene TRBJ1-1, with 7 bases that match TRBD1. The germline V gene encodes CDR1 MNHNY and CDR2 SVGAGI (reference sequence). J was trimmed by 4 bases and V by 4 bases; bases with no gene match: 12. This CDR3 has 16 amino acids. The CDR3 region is CASSSYMNRGATEAFF. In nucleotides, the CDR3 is TGTGCCAGCAGTTCCTACATGAACAGGGGCGCCACTGAAGCTTTCTTT.

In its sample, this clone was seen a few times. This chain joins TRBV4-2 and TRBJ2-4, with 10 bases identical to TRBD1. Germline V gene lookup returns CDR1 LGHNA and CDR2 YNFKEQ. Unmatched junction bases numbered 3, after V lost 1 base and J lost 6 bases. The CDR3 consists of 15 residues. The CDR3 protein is CASSQGQGAGNIQYF. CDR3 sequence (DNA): TGTGCCAGCAGCCAAGGACAGGGGGCGGGAAACATTCAGTACTTC.

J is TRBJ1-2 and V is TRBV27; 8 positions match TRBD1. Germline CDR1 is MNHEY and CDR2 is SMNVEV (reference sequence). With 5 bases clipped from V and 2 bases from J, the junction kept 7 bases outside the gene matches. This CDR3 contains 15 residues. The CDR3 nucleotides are TGTGCCAGCAGTACCTGGGACAGGATAAACTATGGCTACACCTTC. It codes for CASSTWDRINYGYTF.

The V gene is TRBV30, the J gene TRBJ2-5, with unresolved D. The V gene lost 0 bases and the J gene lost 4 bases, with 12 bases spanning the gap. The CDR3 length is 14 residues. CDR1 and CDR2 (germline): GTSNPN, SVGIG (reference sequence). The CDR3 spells CAWSVIGPGETQYF. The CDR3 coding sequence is TGTGCCTGGAGTGTAATTGGGCCTGGAGAGACCCAGTACTTC.

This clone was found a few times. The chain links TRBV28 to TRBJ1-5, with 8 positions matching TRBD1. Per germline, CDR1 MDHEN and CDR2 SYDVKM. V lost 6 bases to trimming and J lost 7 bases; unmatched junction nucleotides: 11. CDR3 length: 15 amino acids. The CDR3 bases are TGTGCCAGCAGACCCCAGGGGGCTCTCGGGCAGCCCCAGCATTTT. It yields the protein CASRPQGALGQPQHF.

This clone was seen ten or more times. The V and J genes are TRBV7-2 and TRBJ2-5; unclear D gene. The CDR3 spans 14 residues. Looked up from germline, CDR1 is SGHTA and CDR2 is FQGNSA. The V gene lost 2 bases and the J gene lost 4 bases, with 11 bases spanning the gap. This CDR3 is CASSLWSRRETQYF. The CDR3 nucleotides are TGTGCCAGCAGCTTATGGTCTAGAAGAGAGACCCAGTACTTC.

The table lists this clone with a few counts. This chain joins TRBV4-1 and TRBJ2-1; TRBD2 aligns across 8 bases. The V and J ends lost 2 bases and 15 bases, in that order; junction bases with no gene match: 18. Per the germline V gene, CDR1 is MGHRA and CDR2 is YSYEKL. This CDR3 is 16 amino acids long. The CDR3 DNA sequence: TGCGCCAGCAGCCAAACTGGAACAGGAGCGGGAGTGGGTTCGTTCTTC. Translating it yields CASSQTGTGAGVGSFF.

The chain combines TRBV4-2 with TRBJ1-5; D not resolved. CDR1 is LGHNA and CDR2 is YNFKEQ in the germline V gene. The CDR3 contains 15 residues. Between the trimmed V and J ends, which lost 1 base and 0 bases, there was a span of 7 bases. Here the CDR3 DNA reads TGTGCCAGCAGCCAAGCCGGGGATAGCAATCAGCCCCAGCATTTT. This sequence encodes CASSQAGDSNQPQHF.

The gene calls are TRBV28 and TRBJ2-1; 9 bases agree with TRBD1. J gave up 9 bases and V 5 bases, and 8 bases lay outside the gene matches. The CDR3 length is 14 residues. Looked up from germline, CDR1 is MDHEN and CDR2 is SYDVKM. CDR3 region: CASSLAQQGAEQFF. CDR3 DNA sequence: TGTGCCAGCAGTCTTGCCCAACAGGGGGCTGAGCAGTTCTTC.

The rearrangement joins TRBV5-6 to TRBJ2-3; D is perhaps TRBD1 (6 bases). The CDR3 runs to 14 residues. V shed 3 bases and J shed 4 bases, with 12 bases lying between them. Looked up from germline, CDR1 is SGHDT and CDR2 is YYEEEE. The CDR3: CASSSTGSADTQYF. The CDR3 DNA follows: TGTGCCAGCAGCTCCACAGGGAGCGCAGATACGCAGTATTTT.

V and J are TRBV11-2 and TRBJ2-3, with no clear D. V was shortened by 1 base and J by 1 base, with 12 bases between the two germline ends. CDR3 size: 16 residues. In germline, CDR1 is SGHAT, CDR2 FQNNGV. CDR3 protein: CASSLAPGGGTDTQYF. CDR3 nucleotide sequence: TGTGCCAGCAGCTTAGCCCCCGGCGGTGGCACAGATACGCAGTATTTT.

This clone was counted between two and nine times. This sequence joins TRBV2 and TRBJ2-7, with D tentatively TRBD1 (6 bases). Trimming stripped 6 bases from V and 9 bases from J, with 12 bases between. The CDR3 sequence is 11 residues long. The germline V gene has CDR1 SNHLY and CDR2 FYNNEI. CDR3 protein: CASRGQNWQYF. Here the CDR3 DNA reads TGTGCCAGCAGAGGACAGAATTGGCAGTACTTC.

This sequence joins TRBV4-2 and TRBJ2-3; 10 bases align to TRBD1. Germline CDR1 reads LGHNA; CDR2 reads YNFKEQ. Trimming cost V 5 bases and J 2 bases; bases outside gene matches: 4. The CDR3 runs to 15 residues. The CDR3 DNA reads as TGTGCCAGCAGCTCAGGGACAGGGGACACAGATACGCAGTATTTT. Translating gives CASSSGTGDTDTQYF.

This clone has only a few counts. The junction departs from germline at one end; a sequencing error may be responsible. The CDR3 sequence: CSVEAGGLITDTQYF. In DNA, the CDR3 is TGCAGCGTGGAAGCGGGAGGGCTTATCACAGATACGCAGTATTTT. The V and J genes are TRBV29-1 and TRBJ2-3, with 10 bases fitting TRBD2. CDR1 SQVTM and CDR2 ANQGSEA come from the germline V gene. There are 15 residues in the CDR3.

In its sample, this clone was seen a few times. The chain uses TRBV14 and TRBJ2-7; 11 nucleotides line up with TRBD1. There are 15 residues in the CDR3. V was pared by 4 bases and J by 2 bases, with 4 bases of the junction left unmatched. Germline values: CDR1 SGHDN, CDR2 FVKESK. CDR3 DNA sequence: TGTGCCAGCAGCCTACCGGGACAGGGGGCCTACGAGCAGTACTTC. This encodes CASSLPGQGAYEQYF.

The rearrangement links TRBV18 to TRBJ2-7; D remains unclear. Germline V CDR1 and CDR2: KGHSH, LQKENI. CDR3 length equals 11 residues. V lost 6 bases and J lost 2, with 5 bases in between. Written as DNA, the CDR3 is TGTGCCAGCTCCCCTGCCTACGAGCAGTACTTC. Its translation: CASSPAYEQYF.